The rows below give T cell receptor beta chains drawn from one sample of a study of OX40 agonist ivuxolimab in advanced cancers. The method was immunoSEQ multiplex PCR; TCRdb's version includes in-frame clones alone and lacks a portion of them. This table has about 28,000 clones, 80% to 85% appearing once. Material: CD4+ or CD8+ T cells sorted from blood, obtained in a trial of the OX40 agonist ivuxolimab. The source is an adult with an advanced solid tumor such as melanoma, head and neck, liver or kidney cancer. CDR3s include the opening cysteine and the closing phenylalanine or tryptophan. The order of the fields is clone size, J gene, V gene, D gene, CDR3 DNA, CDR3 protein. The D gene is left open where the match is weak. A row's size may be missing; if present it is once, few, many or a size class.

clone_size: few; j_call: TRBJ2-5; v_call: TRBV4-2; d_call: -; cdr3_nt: TGTGCCAGCAGGGGGGAGGAGACCCAGTACTTC; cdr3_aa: CASRGEETQYF
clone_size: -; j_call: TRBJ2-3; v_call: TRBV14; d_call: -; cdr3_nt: TGTGCCAGCAGCCAAGATATAGGCGGCACAGATACGCAGTATTTT; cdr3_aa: CASSQDIGGTDTQYF
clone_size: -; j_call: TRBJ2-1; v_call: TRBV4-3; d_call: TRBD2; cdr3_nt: TGCGCCAGCAGCCAAGATAGGGCAAGGACTAGCGATGAGCAGTTCTTC; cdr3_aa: CASSQDRARTSDEQFF
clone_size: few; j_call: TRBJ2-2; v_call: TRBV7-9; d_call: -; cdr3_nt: TGTGCCAGCAGCCCTTTTAACACCGGGGAGCTGTTTTTT; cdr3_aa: CASSPFNTGELFF
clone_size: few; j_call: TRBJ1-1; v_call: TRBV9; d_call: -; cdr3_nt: TGTGCCAGCAGCGAGGAGGGGAACACTGAAGCTTTCTTT; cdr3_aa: CASSEEGNTEAFF
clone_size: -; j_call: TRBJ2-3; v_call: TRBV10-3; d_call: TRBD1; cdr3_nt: TGTGCCATCAGTGTACAGGGGATGACAGATACGCAGTATTTT; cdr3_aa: CAISVQGMTDTQYF
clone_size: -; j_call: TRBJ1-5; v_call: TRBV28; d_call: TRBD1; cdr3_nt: TGTGCCAGCAGTTTAGGGACAGGGGGCTATGGCAATCAGCCCCAGCATTTT; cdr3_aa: CASSLGTGGYGNQPQHF
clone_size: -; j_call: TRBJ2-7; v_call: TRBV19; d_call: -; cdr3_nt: TGTGCCAGTAGTAAGGGACCGACCTCCTACGAGCAGTACTTC; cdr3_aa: CASSKGPTSYEQYF
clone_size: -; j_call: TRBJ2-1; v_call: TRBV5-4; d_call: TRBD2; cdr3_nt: TGTGCCAGCAGCGGCTGGACTAGCGGGGGGGCTGTTTCCTACAATGAGCAGTTCTTC; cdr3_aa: CASSGWTSGGAVSYNEQFF
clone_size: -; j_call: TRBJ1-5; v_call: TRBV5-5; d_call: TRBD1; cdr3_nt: TGTGCCAGCAGCTTGGCAGGGGGGGACAGCAATCAGCCCCAGCATTTT; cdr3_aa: CASSLAGGDSNQPQHF
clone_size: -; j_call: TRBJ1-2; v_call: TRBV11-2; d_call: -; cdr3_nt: TGTGCCAGCAGCTTAACACCACGCGGGGATTCTGACTATGGCTACACCTTC; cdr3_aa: CASSLTPRGDSDYGYTF
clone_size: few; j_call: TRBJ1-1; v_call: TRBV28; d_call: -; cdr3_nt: TGTGCCAGCAGTTCCATAGGCCAGGTAAACACTGAAGCTTTCTTT; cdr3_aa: CASSSIGQVNTEAFF
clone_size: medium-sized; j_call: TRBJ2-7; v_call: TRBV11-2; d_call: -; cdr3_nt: TGTGCCAGCAGCCCCGGGGTCGAGCAGTACTTC; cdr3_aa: CASSPGVEQYF
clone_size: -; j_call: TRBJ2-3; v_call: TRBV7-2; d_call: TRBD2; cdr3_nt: TGTGCCAGCAGCTCACGACCTCGGACTAGCGGGAACACAGATACGCAGTATTTT; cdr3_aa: CASSSRPRTSGNTDTQYF
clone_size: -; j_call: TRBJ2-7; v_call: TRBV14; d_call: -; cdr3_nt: TGTGCCAGCAGCCAAGCCAGGGGGGAATCCGAGCAGTACTTC; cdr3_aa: CASSQARGESEQYF
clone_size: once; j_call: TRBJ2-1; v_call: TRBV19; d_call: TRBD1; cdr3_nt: TGTGCCAGTAGTCCGGACAGGGGTTCCTACAATGAGCAGTTCTTC; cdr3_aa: CASSPDRGSYNEQFF
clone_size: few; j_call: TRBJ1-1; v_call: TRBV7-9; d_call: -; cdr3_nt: TGTGCCAGCAGCCTAGCCGCCCCGGCCCCGAACACTGAAGCTTTCTTT; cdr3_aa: CASSLAAPAPNTEAFF
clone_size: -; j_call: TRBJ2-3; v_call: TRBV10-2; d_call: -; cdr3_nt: TGCGCCAGCAGTGTGGGGGGTATGATGGATACGCAGTATTTT; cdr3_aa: CASSVGGMMDTQYF
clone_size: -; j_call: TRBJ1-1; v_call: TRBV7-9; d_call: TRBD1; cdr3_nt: TGTGCCAGCAGCTTAAACCCGGACAGGGCGAACACTGAAGCTTTCTTT; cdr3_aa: CASSLNPDRANTEAFF
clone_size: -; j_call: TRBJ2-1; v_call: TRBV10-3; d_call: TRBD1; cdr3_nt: TGTGCCATCAGCGACAAGGGACAGGGGGCGATCAATGAGCAGTTCTTC; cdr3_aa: CAISDKGQGAINEQFF
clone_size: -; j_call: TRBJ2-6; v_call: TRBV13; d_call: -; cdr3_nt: TGTGCCAGCAGCTTAGGCCAGGTATCTGGGGCCAACGTCCTGACTTTC; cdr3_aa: CASSLGQVSGANVLTF
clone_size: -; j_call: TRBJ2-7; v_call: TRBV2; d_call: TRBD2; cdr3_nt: TGTGCCAGCAGTGACCAGGGCGGGAGCTCCTACGAGCAGTACTTC; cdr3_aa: CASSDQGGSSYEQYF
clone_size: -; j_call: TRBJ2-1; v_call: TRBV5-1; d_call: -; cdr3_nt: TGCGCCAGCAGCTTCCCTTCGGATGAGCAGTTCTTC; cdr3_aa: CASSFPSDEQFF
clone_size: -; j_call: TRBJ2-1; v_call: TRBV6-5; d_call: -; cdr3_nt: TGTGCCAGCAGTCCGATTCTGAGCTCCTACAATGAGCAGTTCTTC; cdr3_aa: CASSPILSSYNEQFF
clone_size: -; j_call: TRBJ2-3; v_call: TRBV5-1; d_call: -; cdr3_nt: TGCGCCAGCAGCTTGGAGTCAGGCCATGCACGAGTTACGCAGTATTTT; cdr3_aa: CASSLESGHARVTQYF
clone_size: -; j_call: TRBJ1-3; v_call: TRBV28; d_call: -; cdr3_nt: TGTGCCAGCAGTTTTAGAGCTTCTGGAAACACCATATATTTT; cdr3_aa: CASSFRASGNTIYF
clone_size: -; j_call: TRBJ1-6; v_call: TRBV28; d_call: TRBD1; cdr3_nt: TGTGCCAGCAGGGGGGACAGGAATAATTCACCCCTCCACTTT; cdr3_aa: CASRGDRNNSPLHF
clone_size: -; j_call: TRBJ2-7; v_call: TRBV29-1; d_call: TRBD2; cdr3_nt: TGCAGCGTTGAAGGGGCAGGGACTATCTACGAGCAGTACTTC; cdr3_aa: CSVEGAGTIYEQYF
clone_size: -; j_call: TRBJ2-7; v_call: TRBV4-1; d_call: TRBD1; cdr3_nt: TGCGCCAGCAGCAAGACCCGGGACAGCGCCTACGAGCAGTACTTC; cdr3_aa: CASSKTRDSAYEQYF
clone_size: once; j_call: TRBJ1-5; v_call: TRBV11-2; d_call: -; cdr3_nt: TGTGCCAGCAGCTTAGGCAACGCCAATCAGCCCCAGCATTTT; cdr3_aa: CASSLGNANQPQHF
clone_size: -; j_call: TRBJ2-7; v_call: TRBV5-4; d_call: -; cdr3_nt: TGTGCCAGCAGCCCGATTCATCGGAACTACGAGCAGTACTTC; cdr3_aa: CASSPIHRNYEQYF
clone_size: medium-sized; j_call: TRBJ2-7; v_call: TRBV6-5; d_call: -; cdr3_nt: TGTGCCAGCAGTTACTCCCTTGACAGCGGGTACGAGCAGTACTTC; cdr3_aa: CASSYSLDSGYEQYF
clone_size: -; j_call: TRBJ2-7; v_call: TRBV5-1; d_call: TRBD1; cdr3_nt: TGCGCCAGCAGCCCGACAGGGGGACTCCACTACGAGCAGTACTTC; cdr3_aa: CASSPTGGLHYEQYF
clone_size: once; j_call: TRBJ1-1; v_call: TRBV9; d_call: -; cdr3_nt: TGTGCCAGCAGCCCTCCGACACCACCTAGGAGCCCTGAAGCTTTCTTT; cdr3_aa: CASSPPTPPRSPEAFF
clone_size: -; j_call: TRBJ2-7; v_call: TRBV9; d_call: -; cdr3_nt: TGTGCCAGCAGCGTAGGGGGGGCCGGATACGAGCAGTACTTC; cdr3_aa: CASSVGGAGYEQYF
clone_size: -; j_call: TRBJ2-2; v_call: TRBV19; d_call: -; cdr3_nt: TGTGCCAGTAGTGCTACAGGGTTAAACACCGGGGAGCTGTTTTTT; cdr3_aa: CASSATGLNTGELFF
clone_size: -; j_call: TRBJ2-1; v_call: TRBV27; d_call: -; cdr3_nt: TGTGCCAGCAGTTTTGGCGGCCCCTACAATGAGCAGTTCTTC; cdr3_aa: CASSFGGPYNEQFF
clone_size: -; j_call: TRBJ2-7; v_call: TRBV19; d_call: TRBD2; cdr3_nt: TGTGCCAGTAGGCCGGGACTAGCGGCCGCCTACGAGCAGTACTTC; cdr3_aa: CASRPGLAAAYEQYF
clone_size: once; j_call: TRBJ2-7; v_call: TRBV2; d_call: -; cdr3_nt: TGTGCCAGCAGAGACAGCGATAACTACGAGCAGTACTTC; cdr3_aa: CASRDSDNYEQYF
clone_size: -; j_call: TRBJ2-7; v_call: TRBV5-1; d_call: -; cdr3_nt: TGCGCCAGCAGCTCAGGGTTTCGCGAGCAGTACTTC; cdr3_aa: CASSSGFREQYF
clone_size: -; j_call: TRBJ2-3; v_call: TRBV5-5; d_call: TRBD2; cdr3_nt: TGTGCCAGCAGTAATGGACTAGCCGGAGATACGCAGTATTTT; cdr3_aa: CASSNGLAGDTQYF
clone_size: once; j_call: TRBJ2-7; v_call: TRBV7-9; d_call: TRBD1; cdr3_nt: TGTGCCAGCAGTTTACCGGGACAGGGTTACGAGCAGTACTTC; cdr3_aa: CASSLPGQGYEQYF
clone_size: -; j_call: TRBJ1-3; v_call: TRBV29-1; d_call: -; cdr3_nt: TGCAGCGTTGGAGGTAGGGGCTCTGGAAACACCATATATTTT; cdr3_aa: CSVGGRGSGNTIYF
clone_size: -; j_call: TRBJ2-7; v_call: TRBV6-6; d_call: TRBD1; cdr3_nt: TGTGCCAGCAGTTACTCTTGGGACAGCTACGAGCAGTACTTC; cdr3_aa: CASSYSWDSYEQYF
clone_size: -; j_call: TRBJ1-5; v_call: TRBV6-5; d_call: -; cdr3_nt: TGTGCCAGCAGTTACTCTGTGCGGCAGCCCCAGCATTTT; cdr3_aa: CASSYSVRQPQHF
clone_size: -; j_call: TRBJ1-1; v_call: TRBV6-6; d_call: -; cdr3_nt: TGTGCCAGCAGTTACACGGGTACGGGCACTGAAGCTTTCTTT; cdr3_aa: CASSYTGTGTEAFF
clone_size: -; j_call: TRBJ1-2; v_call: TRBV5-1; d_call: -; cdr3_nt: TGCGCCAGCAGCTTACTGGATCATTCCTATGGCTACACCTTC; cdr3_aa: CASSLLDHSYGYTF
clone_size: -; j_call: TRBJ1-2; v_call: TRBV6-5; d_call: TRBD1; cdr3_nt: TGTGCCAGCAGCCCGGGACAGATCTATGGCTACACCTTC; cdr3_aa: CASSPGQIYGYTF
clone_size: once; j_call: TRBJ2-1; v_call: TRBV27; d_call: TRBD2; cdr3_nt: TGTGCCAGCAGTTTAATTCCCTCGGGACTAGCGGAGAGGAGGAATGAGCAGTTCTTC; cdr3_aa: CASSLIPSGLAERRNEQFF
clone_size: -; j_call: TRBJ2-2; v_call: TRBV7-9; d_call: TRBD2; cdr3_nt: TGTGCCAGCAGCTTAGTTAGGACTAGCGGTACGAACACCGGGGAGCTGTTTTTT; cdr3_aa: CASSLVRTSGTNTGELFF
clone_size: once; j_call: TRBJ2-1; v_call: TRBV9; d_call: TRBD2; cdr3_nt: TGTGCCAGCAGCCCTGGACTAGAGATCAATGAGCAGTTCTTC; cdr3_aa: CASSPGLEINEQFF
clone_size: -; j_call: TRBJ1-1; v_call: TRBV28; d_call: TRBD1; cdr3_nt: TGTGCCAGCAGTCCCGGACAGGGATTGAACACTGAAGCTTTCTTT; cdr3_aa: CASSPGQGLNTEAFF
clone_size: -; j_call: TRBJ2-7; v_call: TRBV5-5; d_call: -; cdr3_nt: TGTGCCAGCAGCTTGTGGCAGGAGTCTGAGCAGTACTTC; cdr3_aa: CASSLWQESEQYF
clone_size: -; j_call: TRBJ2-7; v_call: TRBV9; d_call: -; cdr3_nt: TGTGCCAGCAGCGCCGGCCACGGGTGGAGCTACGAGCAGTACTTC; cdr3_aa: CASSAGHGWSYEQYF
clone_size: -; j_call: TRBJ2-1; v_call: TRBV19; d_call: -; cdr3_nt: TGTGCCAGTAGTCCTGAGACCTACAATGAGCAGTTCTTC; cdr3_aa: CASSPETYNEQFF
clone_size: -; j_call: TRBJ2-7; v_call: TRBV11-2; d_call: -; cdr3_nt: TGTGCCAGCAGCTTAGGCGGGAAAGCCTACGAGCAGTACTTC; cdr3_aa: CASSLGGKAYEQYF
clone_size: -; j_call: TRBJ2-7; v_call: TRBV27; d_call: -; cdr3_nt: TGTGCCAGCGGGCTGGGGGTGGCGAACTACGAGCAGTACTTC; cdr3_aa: CASGLGVANYEQYF
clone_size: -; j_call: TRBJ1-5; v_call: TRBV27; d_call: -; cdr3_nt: TGTGCCAGCAGTTTAACTGGCACCGATAGCAATCAGCCCCAGCATTTT; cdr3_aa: CASSLTGTDSNQPQHF